This TCR beta chain was observed in a study of control samples from healthy donors and cancer patients. V was pared by 5 bases and J by 0 bases, with 16 bases between. CDR1 and CDR2 from the germline V gene are MDHEN and SYDVKM. This CDR3 region has 16 residues. Sequencing used immunoSEQ multiplex PCR; TCRdb keeps in-frame clones, though not all of them. Of approximately 130,000 clones in the sample, about 89% were seen once. V and J are TRBV28 and TRBJ1-1, with a possible D match to TRBD1 (5 bases). The source material was blood. The receptor's source is a man in his sixties in good health. As DNA, the CDR3 is TGTGCCAGCAGTCCTTCTAACGGGGGACTGAACACTGAAGCTTTCTTT. It is translated as CASSPSNGGLNTEAFF.